Listed here are 17 T cell receptor beta chains from one sample, sequenced in a study of blood T cell repertoires in COVID-19 (dated by TCRdb to the early 2020s). The library came from the immunoSEQ multiplex PCR assay. TCRdb obtained this table from immuneACCESS and retained in-frame rearrangements with V and J assigned. These tables miss some clones; where compared with another copy, unresolved V genes account for less than half of the shortfall, and the remainder is unexplained. For this sample there are fewer than 250,000 clones; roughly 80% appear just once. The ten most abundant clones make up 3.2% of the sample. The sample comprised PBMCs or T cells enriched from blood (not recorded which). Receptors originate from a woman in her twenties or thirties who had recovered from COVID-19.

The chain links TRBV2 to TRBJ1-1; D unclear. The CDR3 is 12 residues long. With 9 bases removed from V and 1 base from J, the gap between germline ends came to 9 bases. From germline, CDR1 is SNHLY and CDR2 FYNNEI. Here the CDR3 reads CARSGGNTEAFF. The CDR3, as DNA: TGTGCCAGATCCGGAGGGAACACTGAAGCTTTCTTT.

This clone was counted a single time. The chain couples TRBV5-6 to TRBJ2-5, with D tentatively TRBD1 (6 bases). This CDR3 is built from 14 residues. V dropped 0 bases and J dropped 2 bases, with 8 bases sitting between them. From germline, CDR1 is SGHDT and CDR2 YYEEEE. For the CDR3, the DNA is TGTGCCAGCAGCTTGGGGACAGAACAAGAGACCCAGTACTTC. It yields the protein CASSLGTEQETQYF.

The V and J genes are TRBV18 and TRBJ2-3; 14 bases match TRBD2. The germline gives CDR1 KGHSH, CDR2 LQKENI. The CDR3 is 18 residues long. The ends lost 2 bases at V and 0 bases at J; junction bases unmatched: 4. CDR3 residues: CASSPGTSGSPSTDTQYF. The CDR3 DNA is TGTGCCAGCTCACCAGGGACTAGCGGGAGTCCTAGCACAGATACGCAGTATTTT.

Turning to this clone: One end of the junction is discordant with germline, which a read error may explain. The chain links TRBV5-5 to TRBJ1-1, with D possibly being TRBD1 (6 bases). Germline V gives CDR1 SGHKS, CDR2 YYEKEE (reference sequence). The CDR3 sequence is 14 residues long. The CDR3 nucleotides are TGTGCCAGCACCTTGGGGGGGCCTGTCACTGAAGCTTTCTTT. Protein sequence: CASTLGGPVTEAFF.

In its sample, this clone was seen once. The chain uses TRBV28 and TRBJ2-7, with TRBD1 matching over 7 bases. Per the germline V gene, CDR1 is MDHEN and CDR2 is SYDVKM. This CDR3 spans 15 amino acids. V lost 6 bases, J lost 0 bases, and 8 bases stayed unmatched. The CDR3 sequence is CASSPGTVSSYEQYF. In DNA, the CDR3 is TGTGCCAGCAGCCCAGGGACAGTTAGCTCCTACGAGCAGTACTTC.

V is TRBV21-1 and J is TRBJ1-1; whether TRBD1, the table's D call, matches the DNA was not checked. TRBV21-1 represents a pseudogene. The CDR3 has 13 amino acids. Here the CDR3 reads CASRQTGSLRAFF. CDR3 sequence (DNA): TGTGCCAGCAGGCAGACAGGGTCCCTTAGAGCTTTCTTT.

This chain links TRBV6-1 with TRBJ1-1; no definite D call. The V end lost 2 bases, the J end lost 8 bases, and 12 bases lay between the germline ends. The CDR3 spans 13 residues. Germline V gene sequence: CDR1 MNHNS, CDR2 SASEGT. The CDR3 bases are TGTGCCAGCAGTGAACTCGGGTCAATAGAAGCTTTCTTT. This sequence encodes CASSELGSIEAFF.

V usage is TRBV9 and J usage is TRBJ2-5; 8 bases are shared with TRBD2. Germline trimming cut 5 bases from V and 0 bases from J; bases unmatched to any gene: 3. CDR1 SGDLS and CDR2 YYNGEE come from the germline V gene. The CDR3 consists of 14 residues. CDR3: CASSGLADQETQYF. The CDR3 nucleotides are TGTGCCAGCAGTGGACTAGCCGACCAAGAGACCCAGTACTTC. Complete variable domain (other parts from reference TRBV9 and TRBJ2-5): DSGVTQTPKHLITATGQRVTLRCSPRSGDLSVYWYQQSLDQGLQFLIQYYNGEERAKGNILERFSAQQFPDLHSELNLSSLELGDSALYFCASSGLADQETQYFGPGTRLLVL.

The chain employs TRBV2 and TRBJ2-3; D gene unclear. There are 14 residues in the CDR3. Germline CDR1 reads SNHLY; CDR2 reads FYNNEI. Trimming shortened V by 5 bases and J by 1 base, and 10 bases separated the two germline ends. The CDR3 nucleotides are TGTGCCAGCAGTTGGTTTGGAGGCACAGATACGCAGTATTTT. Encoded protein: CASSWFGGTDTQYF.

The V and J genes are TRBV28 and TRBJ1-5; D ambiguous. Trimming removed 4 bases from V and 0 bases from J, with 13 bases in between. The CDR3 runs 16 residues. Germline lookup yields CDR1 MDHEN and CDR2 SYDVKM. DNA of the CDR3: TGTGCCAGCAGTTCCGATCGGGTCAGTAGCAATCAGCCCCAGCATTTT. Its protein is CASSSDRVSSNQPQHF.

The sample holds one count of this clone. This chain joins TRBV19 and TRBJ2-3; D unresolved. Trimming took 4 bases from V and 2 from J, leaving 4 bases between them. This CDR3 contains 12 residues. Germline V gives CDR1 LNHDA, CDR2 SQIVND (reference sequence). The CDR3 loop reads CASSTNTDTQYF. The CDR3 DNA is TGTGCCAGTAGTACCAACACAGATACGCAGTATTTT.

This clone appeared a single time. The rearrangement joins TRBV5-1 to TRBJ1-3; 7 nucleotides match TRBD1. The CDR3 totals 14 residues. V dropped 5 bases and J dropped 8; count of bases not matched to a gene: 10. Germline assignment: CDR1 SGHRS and CDR2 YFSETQ. This CDR3 is CASREQGKVDTIYF. In DNA, the CDR3 is TGCGCCAGCAGGGAACAGGGGAAAGTAGACACCATATATTTT.

The chain combines TRBV7-6 with TRBJ1-2; TRBD1 matches at 8 bases. CDR1 is SGHVS, CDR2 FNYEAQ, per germline. This CDR3 spans 16 amino acids. Germline trimming cut 0 bases from V and 3 bases from J; bases unmatched to any gene: 6. DNA of the CDR3: TGTGCCAGCAGCTTAGCGAGGCAGGGGGCGGACTATGGCTACACCTTC. This sequence encodes CASSLARQGADYGYTF.

For the CDR3, the DNA is TGTGCCAGCAGCAAAGGCGGACAGGCCAGCAATAGCAATCAGCCCCAGCATTTT. Protein sequence: CASSKGGQASNSNQPQHF. The rearrangement joins TRBV21-1 to TRBJ1-5; the DNA was not compared with TRBD1, the D call given in the table. TRBV21-1 is a documented pseudogene. CDR3 length: 18 amino acids.

CDR3 amino acids: CASTQGTANQPQHF. Here the CDR3 DNA reads TGTGCCAGCACCCAAGGGACAGCTAATCAGCCCCAGCATTTT. The V and J genes are TRBV7-8 and TRBJ1-5; 7 nucleotides agree with TRBD1. Unmatched junction bases numbered 7, after V lost 7 bases and J lost 4 bases. Per the germline V gene, CDR1 is SGHVS and CDR2 is FQNEAQ. The CDR3 contains 14 residues.

The chain couples TRBV24-1 to TRBJ1-4; D may be TRBD1 (5 bases). Germline V CDR1 and CDR2: KGHDR, SFDVKD. The CDR3 has 15 residues. Between the trimmed V and J ends, which lost 3 bases and 7 bases, there was a span of 14 bases. The CDR3 loop reads CATSDPGGNPEKLFF. The CDR3 nucleotides read TGTGCCACCAGTGATCCTGGGGGGAATCCTGAAAAACTGTTTTTT.

The rearrangement joins TRBV4-2 to TRBJ1-1, with D maybe TRBD1 (6 bases). The CDR3 is made up of 16 amino acids. V shed 3 bases and J shed 0 bases, with 14 bases lying between them. The V gene's germline CDR1 is LGHNA and CDR2 YNFKEQ. The CDR3: CASSQGQQGVNTEAFF. The CDR3 DNA follows: TGTGCCAGCAGCCAGGGACAACAGGGAGTGAACACTGAAGCTTTCTTT.